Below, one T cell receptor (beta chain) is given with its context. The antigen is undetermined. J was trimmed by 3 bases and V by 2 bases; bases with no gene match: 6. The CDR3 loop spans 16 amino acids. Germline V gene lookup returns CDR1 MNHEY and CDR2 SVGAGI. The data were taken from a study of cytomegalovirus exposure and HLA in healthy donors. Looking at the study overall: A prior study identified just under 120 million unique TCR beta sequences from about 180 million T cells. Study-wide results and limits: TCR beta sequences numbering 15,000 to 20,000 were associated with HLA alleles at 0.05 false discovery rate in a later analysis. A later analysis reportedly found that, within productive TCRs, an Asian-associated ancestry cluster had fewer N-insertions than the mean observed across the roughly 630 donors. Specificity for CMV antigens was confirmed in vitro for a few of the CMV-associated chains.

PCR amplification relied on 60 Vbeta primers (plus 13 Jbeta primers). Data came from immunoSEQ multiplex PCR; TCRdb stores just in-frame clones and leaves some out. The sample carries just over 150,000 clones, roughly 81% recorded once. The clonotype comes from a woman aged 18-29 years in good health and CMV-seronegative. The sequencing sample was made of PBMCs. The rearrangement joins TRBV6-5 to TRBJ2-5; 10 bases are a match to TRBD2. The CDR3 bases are TGTGCCAGCAGTTACGGGTCTAGCGGGAGCGAAGAGACCCAGTACTTC. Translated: CASSYGSSGSEETQYF.